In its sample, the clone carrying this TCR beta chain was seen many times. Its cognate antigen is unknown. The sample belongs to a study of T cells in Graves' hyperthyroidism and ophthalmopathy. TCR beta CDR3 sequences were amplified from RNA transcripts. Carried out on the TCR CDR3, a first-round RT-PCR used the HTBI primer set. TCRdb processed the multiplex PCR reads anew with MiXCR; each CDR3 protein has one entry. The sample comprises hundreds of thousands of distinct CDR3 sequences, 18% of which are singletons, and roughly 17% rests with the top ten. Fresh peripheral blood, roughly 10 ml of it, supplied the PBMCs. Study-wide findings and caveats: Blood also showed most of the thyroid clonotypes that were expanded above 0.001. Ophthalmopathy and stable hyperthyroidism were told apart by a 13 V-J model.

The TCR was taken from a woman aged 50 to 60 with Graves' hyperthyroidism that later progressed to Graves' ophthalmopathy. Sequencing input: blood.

The CDR3 is CASSTHRGHNEQFF. CDR3 nucleotides: TGTGCCAGCAGTACCCACAGGGGCCACAATGAGCAGTTCTTC. The chain links TRBV27 to TRBJ2-1; 7 bases agree with TRBD1. Germline CDR1 and CDR2: MNHEY and SMNVEV (reference sequence). Trimming removed 5 bases from V and 5 bases from J; junction bases left unmatched: 6. CDR3 length equals 14 residues.